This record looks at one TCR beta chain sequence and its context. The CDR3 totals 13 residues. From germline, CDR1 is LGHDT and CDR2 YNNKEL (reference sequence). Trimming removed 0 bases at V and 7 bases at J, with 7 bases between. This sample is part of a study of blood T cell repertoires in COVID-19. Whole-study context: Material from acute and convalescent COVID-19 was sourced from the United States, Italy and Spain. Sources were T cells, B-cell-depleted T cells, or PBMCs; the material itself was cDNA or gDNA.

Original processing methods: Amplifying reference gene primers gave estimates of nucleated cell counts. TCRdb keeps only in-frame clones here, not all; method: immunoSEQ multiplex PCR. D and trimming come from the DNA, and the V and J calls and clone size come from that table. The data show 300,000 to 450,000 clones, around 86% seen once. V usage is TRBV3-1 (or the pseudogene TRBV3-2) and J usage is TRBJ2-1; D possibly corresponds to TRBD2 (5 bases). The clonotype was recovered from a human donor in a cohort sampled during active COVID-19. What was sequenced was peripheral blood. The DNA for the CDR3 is TGTGCCAGCAGCCAAGATCGGGGAAATGAGCAGTTCTTC. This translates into CASSQDRGNEQFF.